The 4 T cell receptor beta chains given below trace back to one sample, sequenced in a study of CD8 T cells in Susac syndrome. Random hexamers served to reverse transcribe roughly 0.5 to 1 ug RNA. TCRdb ran MiXCR on the immunoSEQ multiplex PCR reads and lists one entry per CDR3 protein. The sample has about 400,000 distinct CDR3 sequences, more than 80% seen once; the top ten hold around 0.12%. The source material was CD8+ T cells from PBMCs. These receptors came from a human donor with multiple sclerosis.

The chain recombines TRBV5-1 with TRBJ2-3; weak D call: TRBD1 (6 bases). The V gene's germline CDR1 is SGHRS and CDR2 YFSETQ. V was shortened by 3 bases and J by 2 bases, with 7 bases between the two germline ends. This CDR3 comprises 13 residues. The DNA for the CDR3 is TGCGCCAGCAGCTGGACAGCCACAGATACGCAGTATTTT. Its translation: CASSWTATDTQYF.

This chain's CDR3 is CATSRESGGTDTQYF. The CDR3 DNA follows: TGTGCCACCAGCAGAGAAAGCGGCGGCACAGATACGCAGTATTTT. The chain is built from TRBV15 and TRBJ2-3; D might be TRBD2 (5 bases). V was trimmed by 0 bases and J by 1 base, leaving 8 bases between them. This CDR3 comprises 15 residues. Looked up from germline, CDR1 is LNHNV and CDR2 is YYDKDF (reference sequence).

This clonotype was detected only once. The chain couples TRBV19 to TRBJ2-1; 12 bases map to TRBD2. Losses at the gene ends were 2 bases for V and 0 bases for J; bases not matched to a gene: 11. The CDR3 is 20 amino acids. Per germline, CDR1 LNHDA and CDR2 SQIVND (reference sequence). The CDR3 DNA follows: TGTGCCAGTAGTATACATAGTCGGACTAGCGGGGAGAGCTCCTACAATGAGCAGTTCTTC. The encoded protein is CASSIHSRTSGESSYNEQFF. Looking up the rest from reference TRBV19 and TRBJ2-1 gives the full variable domain: DGGITQSPKYLFRKEGQNVTLSCEQNLNHDAMYWYRQDPGQGLRLIYYSQIVNDFQKGDIAEGYSVSREKKESFPLTVTSAQKNPTAFYLCASSIHSRTSGESSYNEQFFGPGTRLTVL.

The chain couples TRBV4-1 to TRBJ1-1, with D unresolved. CDR3 length equals 13 residues. Trimming took off 0 bases at V and 6 bases at J, with 8 bases between the two ends. Germline CDR1 MGHRA, CDR2 YSYEKL. The CDR3 nucleotides are TGCGCCAGCAGCCAAGAGTCAGGATCTGAAGCTTTCTTT. Protein sequence: CASSQESGSEAFF.